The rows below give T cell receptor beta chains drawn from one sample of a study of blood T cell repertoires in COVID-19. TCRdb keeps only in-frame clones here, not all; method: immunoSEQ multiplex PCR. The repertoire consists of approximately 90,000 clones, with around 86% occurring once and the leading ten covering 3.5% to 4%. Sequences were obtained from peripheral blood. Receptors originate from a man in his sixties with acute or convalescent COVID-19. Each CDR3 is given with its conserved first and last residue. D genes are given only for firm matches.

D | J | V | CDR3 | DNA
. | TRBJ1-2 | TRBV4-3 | CASSQDGQGLNYGYTF | TGCGCCAGCAGCCAAGATGGTCAGGGCCTTAACTATGGCTACACCTTC
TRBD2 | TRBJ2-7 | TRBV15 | CATSRNPREEQYF | TGTGCCACCAGCAGAAACCCGCGGGAGGAGCAGTACTTC
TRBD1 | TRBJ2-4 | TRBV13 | CASSSGTDKNIQYF | TGTGCCAGCAGCTCCGGGACAGATAAAAACATTCAGTACTTC
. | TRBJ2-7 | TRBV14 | CASSQDLPYEQYF | TGTGCCAGCAGCCAAGATCTACCTTACGAGCAGTACTTC
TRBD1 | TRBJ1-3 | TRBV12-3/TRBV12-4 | CASSLTGGLPIYF | TGTGCCAGCAGTCTGACAGGGGGCCTCCCCATATATTTT
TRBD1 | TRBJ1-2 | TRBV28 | CASSLFQTGSYGYTF | TGTGCCAGCAGTTTGTTCCAGACAGGGTCCTATGGCTACACCTTC
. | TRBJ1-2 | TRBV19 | CASSPRRARGYTF | TGTGCCAGTAGTCCCCGCAGGGCGAGGGGCTACACCTTC
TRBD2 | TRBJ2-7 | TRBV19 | CATIDMTSDSYEQYF | TGTGCCACCATTGATATGACTAGCGACTCCTACGAGCAGTACTTC
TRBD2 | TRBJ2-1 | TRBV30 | CAWSVPWTSGGAHEQFF | TGTGCCTGGAGTGTACCCTGGACTAGCGGGGGGGCCCATGAGCAGTTCTTC
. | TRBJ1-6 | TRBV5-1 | CASSFRTDNSPLHF | TGCGCCAGCAGCTTCCGGACAGATAATTCACCCCTCCACTTT